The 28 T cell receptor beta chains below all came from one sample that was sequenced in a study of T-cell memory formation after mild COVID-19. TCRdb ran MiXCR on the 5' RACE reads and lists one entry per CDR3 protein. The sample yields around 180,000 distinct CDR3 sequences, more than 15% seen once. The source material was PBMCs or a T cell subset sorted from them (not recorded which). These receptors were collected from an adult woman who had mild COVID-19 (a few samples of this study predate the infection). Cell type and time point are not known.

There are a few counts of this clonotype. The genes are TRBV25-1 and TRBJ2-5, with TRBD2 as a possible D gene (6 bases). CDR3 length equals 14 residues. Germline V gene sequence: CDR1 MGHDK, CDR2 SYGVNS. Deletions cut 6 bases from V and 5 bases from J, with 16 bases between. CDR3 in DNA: TGTGCCAGCAGGGAAAACGGGACTCCCGAGACCCAGTACTTC. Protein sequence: CASRENGTPETQYF.

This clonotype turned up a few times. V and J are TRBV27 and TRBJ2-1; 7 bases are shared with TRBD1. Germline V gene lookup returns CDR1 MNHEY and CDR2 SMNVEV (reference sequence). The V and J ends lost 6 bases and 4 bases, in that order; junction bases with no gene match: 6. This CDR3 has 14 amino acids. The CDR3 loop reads CASSPGGYYNEQFF. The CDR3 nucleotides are TGTGCCAGCAGCCCAGGGGGTTATTACAATGAGCAGTTCTTC.

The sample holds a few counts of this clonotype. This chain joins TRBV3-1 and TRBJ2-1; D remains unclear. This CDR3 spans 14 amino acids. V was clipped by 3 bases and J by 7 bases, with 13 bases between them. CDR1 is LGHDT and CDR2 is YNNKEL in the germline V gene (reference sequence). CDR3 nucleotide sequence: TGTGCCAGCAGCCAGGTTGGCTTTTTAAATGAGCAGTTCTTC. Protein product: CASSQVGFLNEQFF.

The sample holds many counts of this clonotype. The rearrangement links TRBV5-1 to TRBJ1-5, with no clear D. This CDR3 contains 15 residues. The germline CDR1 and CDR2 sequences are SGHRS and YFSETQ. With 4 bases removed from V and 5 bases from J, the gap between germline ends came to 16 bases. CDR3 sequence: CASSPGLSLDQPQHF. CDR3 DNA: TGCGCCAGCAGCCCCGGGCTGTCCCTCGATCAGCCCCAGCATTTT.

DNA of the CDR3: TGTGCCAGCAGGACCTCAGGGGCAACTTACGAGCAGTACTTC. Protein product: CASRTSGATYEQYF. V is TRBV9 and J is TRBJ2-7, with a tentative D call TRBD1 (6 bases). CDR3 size: 14 residues. From germline, CDR1 is SGDLS and CDR2 YYNGEE. Trimming pared 5 bases from V and 4 bases from J, leaving 16 bases between.

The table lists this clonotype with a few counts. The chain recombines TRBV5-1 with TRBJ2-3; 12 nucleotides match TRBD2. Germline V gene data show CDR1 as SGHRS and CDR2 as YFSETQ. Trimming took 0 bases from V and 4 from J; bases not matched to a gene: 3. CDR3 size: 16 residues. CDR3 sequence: CASSLVSSGGADTQYF. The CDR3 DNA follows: TGCGCCAGCAGCTTGGTGTCTAGCGGGGGGGCAGATACGCAGTATTTT. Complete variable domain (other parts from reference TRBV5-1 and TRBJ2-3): KAGVTQTPRYLIKTRGQQVTLSCSPISGHRSVSWYQQTPGQGLQFLFEYFSETQRNKGNFPGRFSGRQFSNSRSEMNVSTLELGDSALYLCASSLVSSGGADTQYFGPGTRLTVL.

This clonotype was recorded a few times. The CDR3 region is CASRKQGLVVSEQYF. The CDR3 region has the DNA TGTGCCAGCAGGAAACAAGGACTAGTTGTCTCCGAGCAGTACTTC. V and J are TRBV4-2 and TRBJ2-7, with TRBD2 matching 7 bases. This CDR3 contains 15 residues. The ends lost 6 bases at V and 6 bases at J; junction bases unmatched: 14. Germline CDR1 and CDR2: LGHNA and YNFKEQ.

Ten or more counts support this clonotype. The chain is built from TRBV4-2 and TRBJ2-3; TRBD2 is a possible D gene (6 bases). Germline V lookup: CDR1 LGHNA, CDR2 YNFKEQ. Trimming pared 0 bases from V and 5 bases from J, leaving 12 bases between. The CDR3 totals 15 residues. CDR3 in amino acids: CASSQDLAGGDTQYF. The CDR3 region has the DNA TGTGCCAGCAGCCAAGATCTTGCCGGGGGAGATACGCAGTATTTT.

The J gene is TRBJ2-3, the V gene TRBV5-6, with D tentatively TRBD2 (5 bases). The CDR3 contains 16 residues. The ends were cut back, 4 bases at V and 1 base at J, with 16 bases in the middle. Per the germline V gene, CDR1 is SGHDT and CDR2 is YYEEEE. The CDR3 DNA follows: TGTGCCAGCAGCGACCTAACACTCGGGGGCACAGATACGCAGTATTTT. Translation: CASSDLTLGGTDTQYF.

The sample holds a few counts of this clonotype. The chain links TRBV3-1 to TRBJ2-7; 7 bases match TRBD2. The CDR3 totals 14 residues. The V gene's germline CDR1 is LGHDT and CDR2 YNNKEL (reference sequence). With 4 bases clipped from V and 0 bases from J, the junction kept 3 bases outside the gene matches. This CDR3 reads CASSPGTNSYEQYF. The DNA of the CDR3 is TGTGCCAGCAGCCCCGGGACTAACTCCTACGAGCAGTACTTC.

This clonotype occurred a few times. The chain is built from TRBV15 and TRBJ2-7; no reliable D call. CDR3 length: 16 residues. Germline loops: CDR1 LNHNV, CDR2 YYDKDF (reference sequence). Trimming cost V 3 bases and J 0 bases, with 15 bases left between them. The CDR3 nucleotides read TGTGCCACCAGCAGGACACGACCCGGAGACTCCTACGAGCAGTACTTC. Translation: CATSRTRPGDSYEQYF.

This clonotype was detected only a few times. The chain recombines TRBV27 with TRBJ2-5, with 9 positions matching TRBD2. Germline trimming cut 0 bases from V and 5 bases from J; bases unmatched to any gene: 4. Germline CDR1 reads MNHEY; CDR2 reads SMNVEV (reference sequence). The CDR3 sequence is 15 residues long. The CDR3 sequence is CASSLSRTSVETQYF. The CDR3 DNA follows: TGTGCCAGCAGTTTATCGCGGACTAGCGTTGAGACCCAGTACTTC.

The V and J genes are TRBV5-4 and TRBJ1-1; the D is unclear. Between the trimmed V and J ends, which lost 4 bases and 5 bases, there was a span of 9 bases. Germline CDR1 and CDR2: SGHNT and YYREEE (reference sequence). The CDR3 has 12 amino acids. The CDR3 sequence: CASSGWGTEAFF. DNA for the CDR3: TGTGCCAGCAGCGGCTGGGGAACTGAAGCTTTCTTT.

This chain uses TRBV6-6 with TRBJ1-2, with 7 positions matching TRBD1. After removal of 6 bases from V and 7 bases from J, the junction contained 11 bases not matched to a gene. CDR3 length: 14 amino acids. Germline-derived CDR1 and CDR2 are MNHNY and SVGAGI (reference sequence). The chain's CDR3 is CASSRQGVGGGYTF. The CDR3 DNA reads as TGTGCCAGCAGCCGACAGGGAGTAGGTGGTGGCTACACCTTC.

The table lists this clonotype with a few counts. The CDR3 nucleotides read TGTGCCAGCAGCTTGTTTGGGGGCGGGTACACTGAAGCTTTCTTT. Translated, it gives CASSLFGGGYTEAFF. The chain carries TRBV7-2 and TRBJ1-1; TRBD1 is a possible D gene (6 bases). The CDR3 totals 15 residues. Per the germline V gene, CDR1 is SGHTA and CDR2 is FQGNSA. Trimming stripped 3 bases from V and 3 bases from J, with 14 bases between.

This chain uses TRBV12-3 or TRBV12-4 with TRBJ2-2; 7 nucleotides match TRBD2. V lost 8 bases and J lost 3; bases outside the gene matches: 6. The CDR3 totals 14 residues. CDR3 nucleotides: TGTGCCAGCGAGCCTAGCGGCTACACCGGGGAGCTGTTTTTT. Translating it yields CASEPSGYTGELFF.

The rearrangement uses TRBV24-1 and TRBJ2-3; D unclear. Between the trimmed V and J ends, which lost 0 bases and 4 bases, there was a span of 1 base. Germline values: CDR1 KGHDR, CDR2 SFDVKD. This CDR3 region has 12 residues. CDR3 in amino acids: CATSDLADTQYF. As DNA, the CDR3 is TGTGCCACCAGTGATTTGGCAGATACGCAGTATTTT.

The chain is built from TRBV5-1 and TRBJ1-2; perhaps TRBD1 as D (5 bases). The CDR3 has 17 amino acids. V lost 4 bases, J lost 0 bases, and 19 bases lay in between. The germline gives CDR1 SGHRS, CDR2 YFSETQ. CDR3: CASSPGTDQASNYGYTF. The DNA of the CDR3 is TGCGCCAGCAGCCCGGGGACGGACCAGGCCTCTAACTATGGCTACACCTTC.

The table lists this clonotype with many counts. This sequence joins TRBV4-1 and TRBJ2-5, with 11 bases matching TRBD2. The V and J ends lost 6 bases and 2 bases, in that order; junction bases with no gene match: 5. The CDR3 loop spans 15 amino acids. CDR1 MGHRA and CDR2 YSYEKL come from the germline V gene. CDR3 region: CASRSGLAVQETQYF. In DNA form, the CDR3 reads TGCGCCAGCAGGTCGGGACTAGCGGTTCAAGAGACCCAGTACTTC.

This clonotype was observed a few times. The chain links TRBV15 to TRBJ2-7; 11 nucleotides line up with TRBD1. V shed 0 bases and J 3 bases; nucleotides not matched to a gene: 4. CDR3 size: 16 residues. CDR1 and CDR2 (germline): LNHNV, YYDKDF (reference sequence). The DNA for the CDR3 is TGTGCCACCAGCAGAGATAGGACAGGGGGCCACTACGAGCAGTACTTC. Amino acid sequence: CATSRDRTGGHYEQYF.

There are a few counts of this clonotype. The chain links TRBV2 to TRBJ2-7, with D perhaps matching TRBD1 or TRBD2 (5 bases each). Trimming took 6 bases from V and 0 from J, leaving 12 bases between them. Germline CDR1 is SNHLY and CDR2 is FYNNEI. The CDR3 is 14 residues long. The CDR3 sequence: CASRWDLSSYEQYF. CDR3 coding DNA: TGTGCCAGCAGATGGGACCTCAGCTCCTACGAGCAGTACTTC.

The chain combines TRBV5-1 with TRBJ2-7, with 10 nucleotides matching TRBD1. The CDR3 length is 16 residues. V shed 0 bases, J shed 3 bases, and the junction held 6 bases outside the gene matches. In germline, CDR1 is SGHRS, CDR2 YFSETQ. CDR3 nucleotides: TGCGCCAGCAGCTTGGGGGACAGGGGCCGTTTCTACGAGCAGTACTTC. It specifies CASSLGDRGRFYEQYF.

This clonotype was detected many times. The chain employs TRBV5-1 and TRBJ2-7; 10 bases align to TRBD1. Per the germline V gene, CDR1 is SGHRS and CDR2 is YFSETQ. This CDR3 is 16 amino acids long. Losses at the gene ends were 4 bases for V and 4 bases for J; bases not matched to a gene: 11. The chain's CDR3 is CASSRTRDRGPYEQYF. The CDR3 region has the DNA TGCGCCAGCAGCCGAACAAGAGACAGGGGGCCATACGAGCAGTACTTC.

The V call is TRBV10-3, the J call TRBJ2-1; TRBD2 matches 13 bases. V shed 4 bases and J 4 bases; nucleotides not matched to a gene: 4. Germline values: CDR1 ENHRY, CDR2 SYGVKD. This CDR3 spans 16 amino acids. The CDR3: CAISGTSGRLYNEQFF. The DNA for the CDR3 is TGTGCCATCAGTGGGACTAGCGGGAGATTATACAATGAGCAGTTCTTC.

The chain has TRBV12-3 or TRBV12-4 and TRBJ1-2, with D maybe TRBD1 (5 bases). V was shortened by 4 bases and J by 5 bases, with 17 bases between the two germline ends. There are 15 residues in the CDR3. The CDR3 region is CASSSPGQGLYGYTF. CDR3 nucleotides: TGTGCCAGCAGTTCTCCGGGCCAGGGTCTATATGGCTACACCTTC.

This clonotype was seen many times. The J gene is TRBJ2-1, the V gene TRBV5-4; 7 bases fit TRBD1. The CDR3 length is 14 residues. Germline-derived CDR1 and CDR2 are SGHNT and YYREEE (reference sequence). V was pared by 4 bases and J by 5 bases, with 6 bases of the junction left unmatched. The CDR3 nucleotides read TGTGCCAGCAGCCCAAAGGGGGCTGACAATGAGCAGTTCTTC. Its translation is CASSPKGADNEQFF.

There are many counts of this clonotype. The CDR3 sequence: CASSQVAGGYNEQFF. The CDR3 DNA is TGTGCCAGCAGCCAAGTTGCGGGAGGGTACAATGAGCAGTTCTTC. The V call is TRBV3-1, the J call TRBJ2-1; 9 bases map to TRBD2. CDR3 size: 15 residues. Germline CDR1 reads LGHDT; CDR2 reads YNNKEL (reference sequence). After removal of 1 base from V and 4 bases from J, the junction contained 2 bases not matched to a gene.

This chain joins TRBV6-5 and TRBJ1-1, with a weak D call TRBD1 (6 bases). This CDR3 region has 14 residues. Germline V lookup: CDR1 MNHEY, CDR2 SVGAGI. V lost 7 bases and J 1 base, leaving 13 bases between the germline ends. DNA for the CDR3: TGTGCCAGCACCTCGGGACATACGAACACTGAAGCTTTCTTT. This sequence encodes CASTSGHTNTEAFF.